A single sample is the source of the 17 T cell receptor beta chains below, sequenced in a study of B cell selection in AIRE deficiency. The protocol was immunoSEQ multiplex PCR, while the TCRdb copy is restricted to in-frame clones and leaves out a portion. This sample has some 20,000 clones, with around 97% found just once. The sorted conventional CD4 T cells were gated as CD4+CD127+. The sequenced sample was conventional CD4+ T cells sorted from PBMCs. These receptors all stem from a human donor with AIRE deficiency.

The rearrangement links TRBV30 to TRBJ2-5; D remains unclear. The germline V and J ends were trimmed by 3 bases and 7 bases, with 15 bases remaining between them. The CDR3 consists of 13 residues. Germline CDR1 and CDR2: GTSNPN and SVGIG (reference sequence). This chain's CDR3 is CAWRPPGKGTQYF. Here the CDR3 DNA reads TGTGCCTGGAGACCCCCAGGAAAAGGGACCCAGTACTTC.

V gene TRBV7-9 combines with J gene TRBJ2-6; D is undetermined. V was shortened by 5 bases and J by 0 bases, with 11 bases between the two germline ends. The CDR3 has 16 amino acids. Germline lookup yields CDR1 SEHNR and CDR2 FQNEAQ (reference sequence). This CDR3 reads CASSLSQSSGANVLTF. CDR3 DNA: TGTGCCAGCAGCCTTTCTCAGAGCTCTGGGGCCAACGTCCTGACTTTC. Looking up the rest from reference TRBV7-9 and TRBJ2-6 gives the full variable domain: DTGVSQNPRHKITKRGQNVTFRCDPISEHNRLYWYRQTLGQGPEFLTYFQNEAQLEKSRLLSDRFSAERPKGSFSTLEIQRTEQGDSAMYLCASSLSQSSGANVLTFGAGSRLTVL.

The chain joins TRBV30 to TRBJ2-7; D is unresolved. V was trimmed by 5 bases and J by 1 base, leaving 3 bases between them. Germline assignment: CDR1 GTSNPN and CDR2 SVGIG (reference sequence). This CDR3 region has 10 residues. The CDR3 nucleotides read TGTGCCTGGGGATCCTACGAGCAGTACTTC. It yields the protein CAWGSYEQYF.

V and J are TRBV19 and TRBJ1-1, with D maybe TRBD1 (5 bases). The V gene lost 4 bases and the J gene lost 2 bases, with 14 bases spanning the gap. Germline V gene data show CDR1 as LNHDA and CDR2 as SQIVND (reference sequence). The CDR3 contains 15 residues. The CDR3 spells CASSNPGVFNTEAFF. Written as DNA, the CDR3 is TGTGCCAGTAGTAACCCGGGGGTATTTAACACTGAAGCTTTCTTT.

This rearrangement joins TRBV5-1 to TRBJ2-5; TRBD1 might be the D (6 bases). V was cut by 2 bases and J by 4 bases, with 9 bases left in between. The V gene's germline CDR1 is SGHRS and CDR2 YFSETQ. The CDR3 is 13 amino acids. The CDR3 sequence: CASSLTGTETQYF. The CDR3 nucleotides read TGCGCCAGCAGCTTAACAGGGACAGAGACCCAGTACTTC.

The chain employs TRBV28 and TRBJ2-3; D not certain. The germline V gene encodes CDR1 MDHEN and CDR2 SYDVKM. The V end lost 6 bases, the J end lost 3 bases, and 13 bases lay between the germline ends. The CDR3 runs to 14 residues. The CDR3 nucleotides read TGTGCCAGCAGGATGGGAAGTATTACAGATACGCAGTATTTT. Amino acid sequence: CASRMGSITDTQYF.

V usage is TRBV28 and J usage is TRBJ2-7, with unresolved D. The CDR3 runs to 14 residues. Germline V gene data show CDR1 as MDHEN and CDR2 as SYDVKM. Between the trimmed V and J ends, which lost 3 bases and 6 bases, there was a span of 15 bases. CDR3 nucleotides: TGTGCCAGCAGTTTTGCAGGAATACGGCGCGAGCAGTACTTC. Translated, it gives CASSFAGIRREQYF.

The CDR3 DNA sequence: TGTGCCAGCAGACTCGGGACAGTCACTGAAGCTTTCTTT. Translating it yields CASRLGTVTEAFF. The V call is TRBV6-5, the J call TRBJ1-1; TRBD1 agrees at 7 bases. The ends lost 6 bases at V and 4 bases at J; junction bases unmatched: 5. The CDR3 has 13 residues. The germline V gene has CDR1 MNHEY and CDR2 SVGAGI.

The CDR3 DNA sequence: TGTGCCAGCAGCTTGACGTCCGGGGTCTCTGTCCCAGATACGCAGTATTTT. It is translated as CASSLTSGVSVPDTQYF. The V gene is TRBV11-2, the J gene TRBJ2-3, with D maybe TRBD2 (5 bases). The V gene's germline CDR1 is SGHAT and CDR2 FQNNGV. Trimming took 3 bases from V and 4 from J, leaving 20 bases between them. The CDR3 has 17 residues.

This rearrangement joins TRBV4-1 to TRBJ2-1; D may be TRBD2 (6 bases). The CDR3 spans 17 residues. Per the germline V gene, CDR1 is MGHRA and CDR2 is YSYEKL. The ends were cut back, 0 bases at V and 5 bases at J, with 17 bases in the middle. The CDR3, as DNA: TGCGCCAGCAGCCAAGATCGGGGGACTGGACGAGACAATGAGCAGTTCTTC. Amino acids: CASSQDRGTGRDNEQFF.

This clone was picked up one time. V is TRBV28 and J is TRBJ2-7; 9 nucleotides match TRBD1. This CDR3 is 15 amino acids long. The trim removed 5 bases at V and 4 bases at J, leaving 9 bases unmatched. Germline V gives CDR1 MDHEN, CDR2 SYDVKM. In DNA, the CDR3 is TGTGCCAGCAGTCCTACTCCGGGACAGGGTTACGAGCAGTACTTC. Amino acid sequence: CASSPTPGQGYEQYF. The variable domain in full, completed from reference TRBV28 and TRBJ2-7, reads DVKVTQSSRYLVKRTGEKVFLECVQDMDHENMFWYRQDPGLGLRLIYFSYDVKMKEKGDIPEGYSVSREKKERFSLILESASTNQTSMYLCASSPTPGQGYEQYFGPGTRLTVT.

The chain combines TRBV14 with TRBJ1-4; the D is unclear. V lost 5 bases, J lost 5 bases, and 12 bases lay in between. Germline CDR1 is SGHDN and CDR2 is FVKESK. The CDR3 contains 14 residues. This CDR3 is CASSDGTVNEKLFF. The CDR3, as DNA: TGTGCCAGCAGCGACGGTACGGTAAATGAAAAACTGTTTTTT.

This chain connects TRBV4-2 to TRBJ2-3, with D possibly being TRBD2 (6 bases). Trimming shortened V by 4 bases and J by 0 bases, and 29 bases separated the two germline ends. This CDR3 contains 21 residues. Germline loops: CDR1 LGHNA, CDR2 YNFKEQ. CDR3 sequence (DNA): TGTGCCAGCAGCCGAAATCAACAGAGACTAGAGGGGATACATAGCACAGATACGCAGTATTTT. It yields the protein CASSRNQQRLEGIHSTDTQYF.

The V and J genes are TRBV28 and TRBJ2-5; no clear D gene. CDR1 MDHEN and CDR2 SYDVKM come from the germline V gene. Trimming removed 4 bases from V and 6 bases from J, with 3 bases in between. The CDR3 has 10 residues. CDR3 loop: CASSYQTQYF. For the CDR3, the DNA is TGTGCCAGCAGTTACCAGACCCAGTACTTC.

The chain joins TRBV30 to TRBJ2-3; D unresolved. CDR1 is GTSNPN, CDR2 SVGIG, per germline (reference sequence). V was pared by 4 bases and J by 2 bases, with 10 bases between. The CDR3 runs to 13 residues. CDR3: CAWTGQITDTQYF. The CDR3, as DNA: TGTGCCTGGACCGGCCAAATCACAGATACGCAGTATTTT.

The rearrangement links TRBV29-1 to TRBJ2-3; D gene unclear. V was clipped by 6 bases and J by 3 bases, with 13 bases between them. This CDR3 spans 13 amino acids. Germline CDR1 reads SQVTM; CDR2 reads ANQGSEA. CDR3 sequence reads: CSVGSVGTDTQYF. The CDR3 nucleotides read TGCAGCGTGGGGTCGGTAGGAACAGATACGCAGTATTTT.

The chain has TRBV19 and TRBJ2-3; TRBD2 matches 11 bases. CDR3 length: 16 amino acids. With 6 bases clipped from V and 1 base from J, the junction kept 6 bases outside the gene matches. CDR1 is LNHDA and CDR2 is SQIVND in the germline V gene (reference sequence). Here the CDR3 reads CASREGLAVGTDTQYF. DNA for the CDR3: TGTGCCAGTAGAGAGGGACTAGCGGTCGGCACAGATACGCAGTATTTT.